This T cell receptor (beta chain) was sequenced in a study of CD8+ T cells in alopecia areata. Concerning this clone: Its matching antigen is unknown.

RNA extraction was followed by reverse transcription into cDNA, which acted as the sequencing template. Measured with immunoSEQ multiplex PCR; TCRdb has only the in-frame clones, and not every one. The profile shows 75,000 to 80,000 clones, around two thirds of them singletons. As to treatment: oral pan-JAK inhibitor, 5-10 mg twice daily. Lesional scalp punch biopsies and peripheral blood were collected from alopecia areata patients. T lymphocytes (CD4+ and CD8+) were sorted from PBMCs. This CDR3 has 15 residues. Trimming stripped 2 bases from V and 6 bases from J, with 15 bases between. Germline assignment: CDR1 MGHRA and CDR2 YSYEKL. Whole-study results and caveats: Many expanded lesional clones persisted in scalp and blood during tofacitinib.

This receptor was identified in a human donor with alopecia areata. The V call is TRBV4-1, the J call TRBJ2-3, with D perhaps TRBD2 (7 bases). The material sequenced was CD8+ T cells sorted from blood, taken at week 24, from a patient treated with tofacitinib. As DNA, the CDR3 is TGCGCCAGCAGCCAATTAGGGGGGGCAAAGGATACGCAGTATTTT. Its translation is CASSQLGGAKDTQYF.